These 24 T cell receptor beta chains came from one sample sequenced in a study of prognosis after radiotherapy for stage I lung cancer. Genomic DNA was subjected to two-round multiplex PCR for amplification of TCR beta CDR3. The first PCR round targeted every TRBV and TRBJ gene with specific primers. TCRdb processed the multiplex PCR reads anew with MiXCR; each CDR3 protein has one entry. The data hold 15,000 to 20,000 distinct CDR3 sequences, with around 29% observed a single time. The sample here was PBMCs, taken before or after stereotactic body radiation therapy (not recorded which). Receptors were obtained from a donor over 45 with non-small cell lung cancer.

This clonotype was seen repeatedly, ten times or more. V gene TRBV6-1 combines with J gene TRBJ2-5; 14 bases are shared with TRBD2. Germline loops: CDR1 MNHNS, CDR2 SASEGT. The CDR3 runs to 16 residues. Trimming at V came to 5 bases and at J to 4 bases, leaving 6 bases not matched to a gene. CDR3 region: CASSTAGTSGRETQYF. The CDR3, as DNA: TGTGCCAGCAGTACCGCCGGGACTAGCGGGAGAGAGACCCAGTACTTC.

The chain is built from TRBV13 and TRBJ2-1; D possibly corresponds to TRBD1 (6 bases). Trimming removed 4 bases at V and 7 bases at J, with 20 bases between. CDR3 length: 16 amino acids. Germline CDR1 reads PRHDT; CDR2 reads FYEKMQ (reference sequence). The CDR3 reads CASSSTWTVARNEQFF. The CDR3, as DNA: TGTGCCAGCAGCTCCACCTGGACAGTGGCGCGGAATGAGCAGTTCTTC.

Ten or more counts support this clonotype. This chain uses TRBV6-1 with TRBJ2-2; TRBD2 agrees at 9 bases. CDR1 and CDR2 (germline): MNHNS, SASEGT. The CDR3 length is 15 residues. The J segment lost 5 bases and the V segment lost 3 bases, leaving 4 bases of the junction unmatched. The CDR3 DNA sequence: TGTGCCAGCAGTGATGCGGGAGGGTTAACCGGGGAGCTGTTTTTT. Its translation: CASSDAGGLTGELFF.

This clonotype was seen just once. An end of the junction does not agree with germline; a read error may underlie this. The CDR3 reads CASSESLRDGSGAKVLTF. The CDR3 DNA reads TGTGCCAGCAGCGAGTCGCTCAGGGACGGCTCTGGGGCCAAAGTCCTGACTTTC. This chain links TRBV9 with TRBJ2-6; tentatively, D is TRBD1 or TRBD2 (5 bases each). The length of the CDR3 is 18 residues. Germline CDR1 and CDR2: SGDLS and YYNGEE.

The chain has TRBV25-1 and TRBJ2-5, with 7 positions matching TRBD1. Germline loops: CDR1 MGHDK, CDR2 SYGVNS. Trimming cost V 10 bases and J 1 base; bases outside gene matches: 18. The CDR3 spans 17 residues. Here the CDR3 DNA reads TGTGCCAACAGAGAGCCGGACGGCAAGGGGGCCCAAGAGACCCAGTACTTC. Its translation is CANREPDGKGAQETQYF.

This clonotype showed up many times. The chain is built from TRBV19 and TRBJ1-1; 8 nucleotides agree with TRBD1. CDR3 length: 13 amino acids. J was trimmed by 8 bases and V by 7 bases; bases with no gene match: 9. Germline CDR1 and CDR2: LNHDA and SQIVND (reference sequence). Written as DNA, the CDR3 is TGTGCCAGTACCGAACAGGGGGTGGAAGAAGCTTTCTTT. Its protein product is CASTEQGVEEAFF.

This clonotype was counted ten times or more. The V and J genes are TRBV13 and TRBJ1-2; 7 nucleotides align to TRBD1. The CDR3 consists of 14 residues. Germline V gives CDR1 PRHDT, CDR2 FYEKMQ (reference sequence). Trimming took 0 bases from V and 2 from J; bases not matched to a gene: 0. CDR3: CASSLGTGNYGYTF. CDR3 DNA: TGTGCCAGCAGCTTAGGGACAGGGAACTATGGCTACACCTTC.

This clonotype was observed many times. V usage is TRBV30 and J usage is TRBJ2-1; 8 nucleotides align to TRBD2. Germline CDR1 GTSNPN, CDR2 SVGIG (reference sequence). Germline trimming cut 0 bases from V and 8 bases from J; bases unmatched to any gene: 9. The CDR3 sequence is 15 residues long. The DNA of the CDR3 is TGTGCCTGGAGTGTAGGGTTAGCGGGATCGGATGAGCAGTTCTTC. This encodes CAWSVGLAGSDEQFF. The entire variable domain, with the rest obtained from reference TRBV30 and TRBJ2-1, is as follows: SQTIHQWPATLVQPVGSPLSLECTVEGTSNPNLYWYRQAAGRGLQLLFYSVGIGQISSEVPQNLSASRPQDRQFILSSKKLLLSDSGFYLCAWSVGLAGSDEQFFGPGTRLTVL.

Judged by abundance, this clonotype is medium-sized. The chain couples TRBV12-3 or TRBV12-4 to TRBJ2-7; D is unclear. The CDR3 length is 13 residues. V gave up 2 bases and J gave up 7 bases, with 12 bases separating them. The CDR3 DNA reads TGTGCCAGCAGTTTATTAGGGTCCCGGGAGCAGTACTTC. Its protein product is CASSLLGSREQYF.

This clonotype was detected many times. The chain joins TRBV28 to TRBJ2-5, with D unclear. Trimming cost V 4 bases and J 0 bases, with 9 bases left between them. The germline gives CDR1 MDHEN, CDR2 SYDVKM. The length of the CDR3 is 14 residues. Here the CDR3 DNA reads TGTGCCAGCAGTTCAGGCTATCACCAAGAGACCCAGTACTTC. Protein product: CASSSGYHQETQYF.

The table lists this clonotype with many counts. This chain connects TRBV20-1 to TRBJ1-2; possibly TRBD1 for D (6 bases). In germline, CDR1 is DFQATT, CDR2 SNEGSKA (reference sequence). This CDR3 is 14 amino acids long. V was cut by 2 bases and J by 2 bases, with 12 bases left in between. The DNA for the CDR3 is TGCAGTGCTAGAACAGGGATATCCAACTATGGCTACACCTTC. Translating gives CSARTGISNYGYTF.

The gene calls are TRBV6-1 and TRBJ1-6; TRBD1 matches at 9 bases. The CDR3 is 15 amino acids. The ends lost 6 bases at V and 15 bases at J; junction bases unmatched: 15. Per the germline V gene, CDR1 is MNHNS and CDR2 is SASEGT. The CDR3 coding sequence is TGTGCCAGCAGAGACCGGGACAGGGTTTCAATTCACCTCCACTTT. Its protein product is CASRDRDRVSIHLHF.

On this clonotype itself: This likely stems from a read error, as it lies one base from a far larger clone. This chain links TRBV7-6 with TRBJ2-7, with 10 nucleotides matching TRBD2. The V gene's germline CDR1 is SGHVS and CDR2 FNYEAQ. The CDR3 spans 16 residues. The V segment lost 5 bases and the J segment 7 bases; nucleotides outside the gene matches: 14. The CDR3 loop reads CASSHRTSGDYNEQYF. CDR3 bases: TGTGCCAGCAGCCATAGAACTAGCGGGGACTACAATGAGCAGTACTTC.

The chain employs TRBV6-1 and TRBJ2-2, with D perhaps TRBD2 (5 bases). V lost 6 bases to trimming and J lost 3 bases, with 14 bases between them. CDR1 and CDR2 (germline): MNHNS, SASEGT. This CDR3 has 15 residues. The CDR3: CASRPGKGDTGELFF. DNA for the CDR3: TGTGCCAGCAGACCGGGGAAAGGAGACACCGGGGAGCTGTTTTTT.

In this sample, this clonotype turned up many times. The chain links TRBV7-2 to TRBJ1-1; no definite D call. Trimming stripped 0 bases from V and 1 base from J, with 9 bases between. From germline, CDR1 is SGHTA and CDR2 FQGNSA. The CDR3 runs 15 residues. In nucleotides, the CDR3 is TGTGCCAGCAGCTTAGCGGTGCTAGGGAACACTGAAGCTTTCTTT. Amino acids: CASSLAVLGNTEAFF. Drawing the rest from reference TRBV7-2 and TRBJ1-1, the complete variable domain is GAGVSQSPSNKVTEKGKDVELRCDPISGHTALYWYRQSLGQGLEFLIYFQGNSAPDKSGLPSDRFSAERTGGSVSTLTIQRTQQEDSAVYLCASSLAVLGNTEAFFGQGTRLTVV.

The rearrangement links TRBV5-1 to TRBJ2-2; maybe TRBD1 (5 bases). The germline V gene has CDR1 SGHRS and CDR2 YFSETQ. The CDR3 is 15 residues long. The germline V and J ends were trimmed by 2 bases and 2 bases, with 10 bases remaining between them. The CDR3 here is CASSLQVPNTGELFF. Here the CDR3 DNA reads TGCGCCAGCAGCTTACAGGTACCAAACACCGGGGAGCTGTTTTTT.

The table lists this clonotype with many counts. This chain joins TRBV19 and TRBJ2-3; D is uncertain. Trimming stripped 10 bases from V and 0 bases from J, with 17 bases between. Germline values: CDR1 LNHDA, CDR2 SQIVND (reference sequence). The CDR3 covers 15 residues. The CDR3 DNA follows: TGTGCCACCCAAGGAACGGTCTATAGCACAGATACGCAGTATTTT. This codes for CATQGTVYSTDTQYF.

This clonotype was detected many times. CDR3 in DNA: TGCGCCAGCAGCCAAGATAACATGAACACTGAAGCTTTCTTT. Its protein is CASSQDNMNTEAFF. This rearrangement joins TRBV4-3 to TRBJ1-1; no firm D call. Trimming shortened V by 0 bases and J by 0 bases, and 5 bases separated the two germline ends. The CDR3 sequence is 14 residues long. From germline, CDR1 is LGHNA and CDR2 YSLEER.

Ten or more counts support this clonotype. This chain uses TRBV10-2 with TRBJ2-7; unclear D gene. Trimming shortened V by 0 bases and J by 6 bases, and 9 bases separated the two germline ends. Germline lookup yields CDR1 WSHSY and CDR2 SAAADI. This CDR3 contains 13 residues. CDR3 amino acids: CASSESWAFEQYF. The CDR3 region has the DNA TGCGCCAGCAGTGAGTCGTGGGCTTTCGAGCAGTACTTC.

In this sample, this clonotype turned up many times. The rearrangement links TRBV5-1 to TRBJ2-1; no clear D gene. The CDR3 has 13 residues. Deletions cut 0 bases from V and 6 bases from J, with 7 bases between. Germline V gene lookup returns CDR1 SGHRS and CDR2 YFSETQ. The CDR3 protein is CASSLVGGNEQFF. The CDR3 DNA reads TGCGCCAGCAGCTTGGTGGGTGGCAATGAGCAGTTCTTC.

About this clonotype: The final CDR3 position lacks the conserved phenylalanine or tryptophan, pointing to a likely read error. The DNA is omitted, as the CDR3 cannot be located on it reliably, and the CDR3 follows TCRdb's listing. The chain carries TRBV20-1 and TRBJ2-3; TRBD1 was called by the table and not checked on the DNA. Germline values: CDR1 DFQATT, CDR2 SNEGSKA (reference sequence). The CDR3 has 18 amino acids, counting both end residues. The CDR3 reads CSARDSGQESFYEQYFGP.

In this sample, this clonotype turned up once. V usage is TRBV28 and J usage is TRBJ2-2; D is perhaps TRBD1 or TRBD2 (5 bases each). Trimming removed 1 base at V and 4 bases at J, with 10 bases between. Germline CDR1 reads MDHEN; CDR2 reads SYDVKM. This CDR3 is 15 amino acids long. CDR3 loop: CASSLSWDGTGELFF. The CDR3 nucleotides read TGTGCCAGCAGTTTATCCTGGGACGGCACCGGGGAGCTGTTTTTT. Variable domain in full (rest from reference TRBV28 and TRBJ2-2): DVKVTQSSRYLVKRTGEKVFLECVQDMDHENMFWYRQDPGLGLRLIYFSYDVKMKEKGDIPEGYSVSREKKERFSLILESASTNQTSMYLCASSLSWDGTGELFFGEGSRLTVL.

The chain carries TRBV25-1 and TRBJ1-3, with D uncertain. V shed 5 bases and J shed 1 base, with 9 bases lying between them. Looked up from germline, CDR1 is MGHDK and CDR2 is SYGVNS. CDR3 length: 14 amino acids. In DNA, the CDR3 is TGTGCCAGCAGTAAGCCGTGTTCTGGAAACACCATATATTTT. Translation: CASSKPCSGNTIYF. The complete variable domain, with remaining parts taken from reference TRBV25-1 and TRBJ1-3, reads EADIYQTPRYLVIGTGKKITLECSQTMGHDKMYWYQQDPGMELHLIHYSYGVNSTEKGDLSSESTVSRIRTEHFPLTLESARPSHTSQYLCASSKPCSGNTIYFGEGSWLTVV.

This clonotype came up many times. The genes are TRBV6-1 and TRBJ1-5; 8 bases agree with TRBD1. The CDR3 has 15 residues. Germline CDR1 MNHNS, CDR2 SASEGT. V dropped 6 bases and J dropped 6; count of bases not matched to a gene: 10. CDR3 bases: TGTGCCAGCAGCCAGAGGCAGGGGGCTCGTCAGCCCCAGCATTTT. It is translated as CASSQRQGARQPQHF.